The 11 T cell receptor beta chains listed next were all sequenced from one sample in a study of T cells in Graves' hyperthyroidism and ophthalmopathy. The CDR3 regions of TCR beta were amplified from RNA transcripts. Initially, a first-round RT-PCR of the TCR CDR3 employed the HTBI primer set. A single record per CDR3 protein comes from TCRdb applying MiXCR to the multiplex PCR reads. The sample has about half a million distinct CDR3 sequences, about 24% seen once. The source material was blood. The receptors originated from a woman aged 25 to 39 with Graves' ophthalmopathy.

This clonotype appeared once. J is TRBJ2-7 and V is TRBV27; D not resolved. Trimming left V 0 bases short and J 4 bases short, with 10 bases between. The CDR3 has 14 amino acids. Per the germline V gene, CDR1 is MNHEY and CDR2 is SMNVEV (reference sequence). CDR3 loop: CASSLSGLMYEQYF. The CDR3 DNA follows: TGTGCCAGCAGTTTATCGGGCCTCATGTACGAGCAGTACTTC.

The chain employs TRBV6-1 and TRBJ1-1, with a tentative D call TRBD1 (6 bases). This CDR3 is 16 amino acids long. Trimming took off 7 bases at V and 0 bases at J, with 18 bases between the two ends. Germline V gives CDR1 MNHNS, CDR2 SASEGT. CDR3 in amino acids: CASKEQGTSMNTEAFF. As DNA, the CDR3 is TGTGCCAGCAAGGAGCAGGGGACGTCCATGAACACTGAAGCTTTCTTT.

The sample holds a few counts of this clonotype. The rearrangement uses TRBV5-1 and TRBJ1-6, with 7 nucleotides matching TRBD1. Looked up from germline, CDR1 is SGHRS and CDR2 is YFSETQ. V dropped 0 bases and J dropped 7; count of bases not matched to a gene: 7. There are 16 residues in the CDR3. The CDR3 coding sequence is TGCGCCAGCAGCTTGGGTGGGACAGCGAGGAATTCACCCCTCCACTTT. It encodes CASSLGGTARNSPLHF.

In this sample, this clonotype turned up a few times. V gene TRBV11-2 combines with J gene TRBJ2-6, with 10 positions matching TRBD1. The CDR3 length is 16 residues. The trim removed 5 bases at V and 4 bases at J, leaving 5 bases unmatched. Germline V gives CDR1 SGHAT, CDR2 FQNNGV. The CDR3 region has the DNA TGTGCCAGCAGCCGGGACAGGGGAAGAGGGGCCAACGTCCTGACTTTC. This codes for CASSRDRGRGANVLTF.

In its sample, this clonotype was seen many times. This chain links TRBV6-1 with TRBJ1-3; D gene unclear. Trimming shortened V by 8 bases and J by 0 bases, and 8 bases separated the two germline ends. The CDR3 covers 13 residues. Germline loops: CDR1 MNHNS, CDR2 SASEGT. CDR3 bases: TGTGCCAGCCGCGTCTCCTCTGGAAACACCATATATTTT. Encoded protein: CASRVSSGNTIYF.

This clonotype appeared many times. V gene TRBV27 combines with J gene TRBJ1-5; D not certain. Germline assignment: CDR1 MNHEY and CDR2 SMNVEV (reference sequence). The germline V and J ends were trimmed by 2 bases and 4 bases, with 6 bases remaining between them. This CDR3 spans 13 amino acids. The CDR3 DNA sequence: TGTGCCAGCAGTTTAGACCCAAATCAGCCCCAGCATTTT. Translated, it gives CASSLDPNQPQHF.

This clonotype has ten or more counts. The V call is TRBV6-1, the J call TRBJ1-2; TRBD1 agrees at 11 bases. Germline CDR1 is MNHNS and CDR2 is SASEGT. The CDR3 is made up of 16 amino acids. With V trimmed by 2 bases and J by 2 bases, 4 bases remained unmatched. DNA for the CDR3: TGTGCCAGCAGTGAACCCTGGGACAGGGGGAACTATGGCTACACCTTC. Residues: CASSEPWDRGNYGYTF.

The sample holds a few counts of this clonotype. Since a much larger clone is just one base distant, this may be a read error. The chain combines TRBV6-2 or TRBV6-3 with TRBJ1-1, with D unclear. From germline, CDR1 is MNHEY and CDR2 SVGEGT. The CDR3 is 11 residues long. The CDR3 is CASSYATEACF. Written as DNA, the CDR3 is TGTGCCAGCAGTTATGCAACTGAAGCTTGCTTT.

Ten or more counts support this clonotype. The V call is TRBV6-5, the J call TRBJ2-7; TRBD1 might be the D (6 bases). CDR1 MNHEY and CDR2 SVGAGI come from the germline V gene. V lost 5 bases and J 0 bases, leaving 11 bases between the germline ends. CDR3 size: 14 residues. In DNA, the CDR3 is TGTGCCAGCAGTCGTAGGGACAACTCCTACGAGCAGTACTTC. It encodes CASSRRDNSYEQYF.

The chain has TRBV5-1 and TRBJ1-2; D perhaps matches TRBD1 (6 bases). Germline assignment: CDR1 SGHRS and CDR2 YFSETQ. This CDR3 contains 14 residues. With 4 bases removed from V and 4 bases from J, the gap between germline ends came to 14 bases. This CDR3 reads CASSPEGQSYGYTF. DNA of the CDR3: TGCGCCAGCAGCCCGGAAGGACAGTCCTATGGCTACACCTTC.

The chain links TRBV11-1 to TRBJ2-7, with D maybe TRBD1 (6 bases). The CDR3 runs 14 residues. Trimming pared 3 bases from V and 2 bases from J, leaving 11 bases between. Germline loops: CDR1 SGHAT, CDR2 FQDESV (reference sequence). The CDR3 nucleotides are TGTGCCAGCAGCTTCCCGGGACACCCCTACGAGCAGTACTTC. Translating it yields CASSFPGHPYEQYF.